This T cell receptor beta chain derives from a study of Ad26.COV2.S vaccination and SARS-CoV-2 variants. About the study: Administration of Ad26.COV2.S was intramuscular, either once or twice 56 days apart. Study results and limitations: Vaccine recipients showed a spike-specific TCR breadth that was higher than in placebo recipients.

This CDR3 is 16 amino acids long. Germline V CDR1 and CDR2: LNHDA, SQIVND (reference sequence). Trimming shortened V by 6 bases and J by 5 bases, and 20 bases separated the two germline ends. With respect to this clone: Its antigen is unidentified.

TCRdb's table, derived via immunoSEQ multiplex PCR, lists solely in-frame clones and lacks some. The sample has a few hundred thousand clones, roughly 88% seen once. Treatment described: some 20 received Ad26.COV2.S at low or high dose, single or two shots; roughly 5 received placebo; per-sample allocation not given. Specimens were obtained on day 63 following the first vaccine or placebo injection. This adult donor, from Boston, was 18-55 years old. The genes are TRBV19 and TRBJ1-3, with a weak D call TRBD1 (5 bases). The input for sequencing was peripheral blood, taken in a trial of Ad26.COV2.S vaccine versus placebo. The clonotype comes from a person between 18 and 59 years old who received the Ad26.COV2.S COVID-19 vaccine or a placebo. The chain's CDR3 is CASRSGGLALRNTIYF. As DNA, the CDR3 is TGTGCCAGTAGATCCGGGGGATTAGCTCTGCGAAACACCATATATTTT.